A selection of T cell receptor beta chains follows, all from one sample in a study of blood T cells in healthy people across ages. TCRdb reprocessed the 5' RACE reads via MiXCR and lists one record per CDR3 protein. The sample holds 650,000 or so distinct CDR3 sequences; around 50% are singletons and the top ten take roughly 14%. Sequenced material: blood. These TCRs come from a woman of 80 years or more in good health. Each CDR3 is given with its conserved first and last residue. Each record gives: D gene, clone size, V gene, J gene, CDR3 DNA, CDR3 protein. D genes are given only for firm matches. Not all rows give a size; the values are once, few, many and, for expanded clones, a class.

d_gene: -
abundance: many
v_gene: TRBV6-5
j_gene: TRBJ1-5
CDR3nt: TGTGCCAGCAGAATCGCGGTAGGCGCTAGCAATCAGCCCCAGCATTTT
CDR3aa: CASRIAVGASNQPQHF

d_gene: TRBD1
abundance: -
v_gene: TRBV29-1
j_gene: TRBJ2-7
CDR3nt: TGCAGCGTTGCAGGGGGTGTAACGTACGAGCAGTACTTC
CDR3aa: CSVAGGVTYEQYF

d_gene: -
abundance: many
v_gene: TRBV6-6
j_gene: TRBJ1-2
CDR3nt: TGTGCCAGCACCTCCGAGGGCTATGGCTACACCTTC
CDR3aa: CASTSEGYGYTF

d_gene: -
abundance: many
v_gene: TRBV20-1
j_gene: TRBJ2-3
CDR3nt: TGCAGTGCTGAAAGCACAGATACGCAGTATTTT
CDR3aa: CSAESTDTQYF

d_gene: -
abundance: many
v_gene: TRBV7-2
j_gene: TRBJ2-3
CDR3nt: TGTGCCAGCGGAGAATCTAGCACAGATACGCAGTATTTT
CDR3aa: CASGESSTDTQYF

d_gene: -
abundance: few
v_gene: TRBV11-2
j_gene: TRBJ1-1
CDR3nt: TGTGCCAGCAGCTCGAGCGCGTCTTTCCTGATGAACACTGAAGCTTTCTTT
CDR3aa: CASSSSASFLMNTEAFF

d_gene: TRBD1
abundance: -
v_gene: TRBV5-1
j_gene: TRBJ2-1
CDR3nt: TGCGCCAGCAGCTGGCTCGGGACAGGGAACAATGAGCAGTTCTTC
CDR3aa: CASSWLGTGNNEQFF

d_gene: -
abundance: -
v_gene: TRBV5-1
j_gene: TRBJ2-7
CDR3nt: TGCGCCAGCAGCCCCCGGGACGGAGCCTACGAGCAGTACTTC
CDR3aa: CASSPRDGAYEQYF

d_gene: TRBD1
abundance: -
v_gene: TRBV5-1
j_gene: TRBJ2-3
CDR3nt: TGCGCCAGCAGCTTGGAAACAGGGGGCTACCCAGATACGCAGTATTTT
CDR3aa: CASSLETGGYPDTQYF

d_gene: -
abundance: many
v_gene: TRBV7-2
j_gene: TRBJ2-1
CDR3nt: TGTGCCAGCAGCTTAGGTCCAGAGCAGTTCTTC
CDR3aa: CASSLGPEQFF

d_gene: -
abundance: -
v_gene: TRBV28
j_gene: TRBJ2-5
CDR3nt: TGTGCCAGCAGTGGCCGCCTGAAGGCCCAAGAGACCCAGTACTTC
CDR3aa: CASSGRLKAQETQYF

d_gene: -
abundance: -
v_gene: TRBV29-1
j_gene: TRBJ2-7
CDR3nt: TGCAGCGCCAGCCGGGACAACTACGAGCAGTACTTC
CDR3aa: CSASRDNYEQYF

d_gene: TRBD1
abundance: -
v_gene: TRBV6-1
j_gene: TRBJ1-5
CDR3nt: TGTGCCAGCAGCCAGGACAGGGTGGGCCCACGCAATCAGCCCCAGCATTTT
CDR3aa: CASSQDRVGPRNQPQHF

d_gene: TRBD1
abundance: -
v_gene: TRBV20-1
j_gene: TRBJ2-5
CDR3nt: TGCAGTGCTCCCGACTTATTCGGACAGGGGATTGAGACCCAGTACTTC
CDR3aa: CSAPDLFGQGIETQYF

d_gene: -
abundance: -
v_gene: TRBV29-1
j_gene: TRBJ1-1
CDR3nt: TGCAGCGTTGCTGCAGCGAACACTGAAGCTTTCTTT
CDR3aa: CSVAAANTEAFF

d_gene: TRBD2
abundance: -
v_gene: TRBV7-2
j_gene: TRBJ2-1
CDR3nt: TGTGCCAGCACCTTCAGCGGGGGTTACAATGAGCAGTTCTTC
CDR3aa: CASTFSGGYNEQFF

d_gene: -
abundance: -
v_gene: TRBV3-1
j_gene: TRBJ2-7
CDR3nt: TGTGCCAGCAGCCGCCCCTCTAGCGCAGGCTACGAGCAGTACTTC
CDR3aa: CASSRPSSAGYEQYF

d_gene: -
abundance: -
v_gene: TRBV5-1
j_gene: TRBJ2-7
CDR3nt: TGCGCCAGCAGCGCCTCGCTAGGGACACCCAGTTACGAGCAGTACTTC
CDR3aa: CASSASLGTPSYEQYF

d_gene: -
abundance: many
v_gene: TRBV6-2/TRBV6-3
j_gene: TRBJ1-5
CDR3nt: TGTGCCAGCAGTCCTCTAGGTGAACAGCCCCAGCATTTT
CDR3aa: CASSPLGEQPQHF

d_gene: -
abundance: -
v_gene: TRBV7-9
j_gene: TRBJ2-4
CDR3nt: TGTGCCAGCAGCTTAGGGGCAGGGCTAGCCAAAAACATTCAGTACTTC
CDR3aa: CASSLGAGLAKNIQYF

d_gene: TRBD2
abundance: -
v_gene: TRBV20-1
j_gene: TRBJ2-5
CDR3nt: TGCAGTGCTAGAAATAGCGGGAGACTAAATGAGCAGTACTTC
CDR3aa: CSARNSGRLNEQYF

d_gene: -
abundance: -
v_gene: TRBV20-1
j_gene: TRBJ2-7
CDR3nt: TGCAGTGCCAACCCCAGGGGACGCTACGAGCAGTACTTC
CDR3aa: CSANPRGRYEQYF

d_gene: -
abundance: once
v_gene: TRBV11-2
j_gene: TRBJ1-1
CDR3nt: TGTGCCAGCAGCATGGGCGAGACCACTGAAGCTTTCTTT
CDR3aa: CASSMGETTEAFF

d_gene: -
abundance: few
v_gene: TRBV7-2
j_gene: TRBJ2-1
CDR3nt: TGTGCCAGCAGCTTACAAGGGGGCCGAGGCGGGGCGGGAGGCGGTAATGAGCAGTTCTTC
CDR3aa: CASSLQGGRGGAGGGNEQFF

d_gene: -
abundance: -
v_gene: TRBV7-9
j_gene: TRBJ2-7
CDR3nt: TGTGCCAGCAGCTACCACGGGAAGTTGTCCTCCTACGAGCAGTACTTC
CDR3aa: CASSYHGKLSSYEQYF

d_gene: TRBD1
abundance: many
v_gene: TRBV7-2
j_gene: TRBJ2-3
CDR3nt: TGTGCCAGCAGCCCAAGGCAGGGGGCATTTGGCACAGATACGCAGTATTTT
CDR3aa: CASSPRQGAFGTDTQYF

d_gene: -
abundance: -
v_gene: TRBV6-2/TRBV6-3
j_gene: TRBJ1-1
CDR3nt: TGTGCCAGCAGTCCGGGAAGAGATTCCCCGAACACTGAAGCTTTCTTT
CDR3aa: CASSPGRDSPNTEAFF

d_gene: TRBD1
abundance: -
v_gene: TRBV3-1
j_gene: TRBJ2-1
CDR3nt: TGTGCCAGCAGCCAAGGGACAGGGGCCTACGATGAGCAGTTCTTC
CDR3aa: CASSQGTGAYDEQFF

d_gene: -
abundance: -
v_gene: TRBV2
j_gene: TRBJ2-1
CDR3nt: TGTGCCAGCAGAGCGGGCCTAGGGCACAATGAGCAGTTCTTC
CDR3aa: CASRAGLGHNEQFF

d_gene: -
abundance: -
v_gene: TRBV7-2
j_gene: TRBJ2-7
CDR3nt: TGTGCCAGCAGCTTAGAGGGACACCCTTCCTACGAGCAGTACTTC
CDR3aa: CASSLEGHPSYEQYF

d_gene: -
abundance: -
v_gene: TRBV12-3/TRBV12-4
j_gene: TRBJ1-2
CDR3nt: TGTGCCAGCAGTTTATACATGGGCTACACCTTC
CDR3aa: CASSLYMGYTF

d_gene: -
abundance: many
v_gene: TRBV20-1
j_gene: TRBJ2-7
CDR3nt: TGCAGTGCTCTCTACCCCAGGGTTAGTTCCTACGAGCAGTACTTC
CDR3aa: CSALYPRVSSYEQYF